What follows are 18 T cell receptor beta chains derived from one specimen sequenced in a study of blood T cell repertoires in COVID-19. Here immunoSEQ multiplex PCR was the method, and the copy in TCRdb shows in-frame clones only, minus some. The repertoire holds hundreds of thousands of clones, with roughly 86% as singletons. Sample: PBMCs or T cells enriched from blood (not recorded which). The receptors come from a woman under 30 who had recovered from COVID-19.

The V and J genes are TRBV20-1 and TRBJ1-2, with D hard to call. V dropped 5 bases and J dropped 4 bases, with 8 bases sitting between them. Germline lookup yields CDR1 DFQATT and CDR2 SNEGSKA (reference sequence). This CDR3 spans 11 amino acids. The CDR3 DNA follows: TGCAGTGCTCCCGACTCCTATGGCTACACCTTC. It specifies CSAPDSYGYTF.

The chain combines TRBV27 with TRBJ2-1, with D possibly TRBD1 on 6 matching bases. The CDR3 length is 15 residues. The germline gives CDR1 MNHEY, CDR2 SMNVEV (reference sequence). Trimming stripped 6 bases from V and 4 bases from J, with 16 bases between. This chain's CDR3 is CASRPNRVVYNEQFF. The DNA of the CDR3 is TGTGCCAGCAGACCTAACAGGGTAGTGTACAATGAGCAGTTCTTC.

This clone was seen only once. CDR3 sequence: CASSTRQPNTEAFF. DNA for the CDR3: TGTGCCAGTAGTACGCGACAGCCGAACACTGAAGCTTTCTTT. The chain uses TRBV19 and TRBJ1-1; maybe TRBD1 (5 bases). V lost 4 bases and J lost 1, with 10 bases in between. The CDR3 is made up of 14 amino acids. Germline V CDR1 and CDR2: LNHDA, SQIVND (reference sequence). Full variable domain (missing parts from reference TRBV19 and TRBJ1-1): DGGITQSPKYLFRKEGQNVTLSCEQNLNHDAMYWYRQDPGQGLRLIYYSQIVNDFQKGDIAEGYSVSREKKESFPLTVTSAQKNPTAFYLCASSTRQPNTEAFFGQGTRLTVV.

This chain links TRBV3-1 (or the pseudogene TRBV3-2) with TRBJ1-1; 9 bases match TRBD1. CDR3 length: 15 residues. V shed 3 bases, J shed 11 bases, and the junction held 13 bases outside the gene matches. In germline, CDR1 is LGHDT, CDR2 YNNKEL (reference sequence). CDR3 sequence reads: CASSQRGQGARGAFF. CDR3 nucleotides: TGTGCCAGCAGCCAGCGGGGACAGGGCGCCCGAGGGGCTTTCTTT.

The DNA for the CDR3 is TGTGCCAGCAGCTTAGGGACAGCGAGCTCTGGAAACACCATATATTTT. It is translated as CASSLGTASSGNTIYF. This chain connects TRBV7-2 to TRBJ1-3, with TRBD1 as a possible D gene (6 bases). The CDR3 length is 16 residues. Germline CDR1 reads SGHTA; CDR2 reads FQGNSA. V lost 1 base and J 0 bases, leaving 10 bases between the germline ends.

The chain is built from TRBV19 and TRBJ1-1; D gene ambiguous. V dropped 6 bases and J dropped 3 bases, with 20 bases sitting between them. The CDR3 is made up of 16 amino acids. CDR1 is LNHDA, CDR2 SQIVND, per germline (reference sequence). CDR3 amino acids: CASSRRILQVDTEAFF. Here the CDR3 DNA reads TGTGCCAGTAGCAGACGTATCCTTCAGGTCGACACTGAAGCTTTCTTT.

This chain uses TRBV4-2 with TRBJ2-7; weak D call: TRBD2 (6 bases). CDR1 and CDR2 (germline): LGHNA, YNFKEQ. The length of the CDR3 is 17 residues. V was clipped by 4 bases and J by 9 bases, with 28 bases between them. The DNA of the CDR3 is TGTGCCAGCAGCCGCGCTTTTACCGGGACGGCCGGGGGTGCGCAGTACTTC. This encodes CASSRAFTGTAGGAQYF.

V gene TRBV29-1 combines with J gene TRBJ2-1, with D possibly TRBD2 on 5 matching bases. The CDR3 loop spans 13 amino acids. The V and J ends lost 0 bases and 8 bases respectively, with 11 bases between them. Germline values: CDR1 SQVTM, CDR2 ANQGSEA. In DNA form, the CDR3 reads TGCAGCGTTGAAGATAGCCTCGGGGATGAGCAGTTCTTC. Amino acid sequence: CSVEDSLGDEQFF.

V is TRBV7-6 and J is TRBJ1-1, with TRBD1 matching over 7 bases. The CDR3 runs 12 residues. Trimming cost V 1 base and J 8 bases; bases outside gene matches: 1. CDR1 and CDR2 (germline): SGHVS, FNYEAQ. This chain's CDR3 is CASSLEGQEAFF. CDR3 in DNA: TGTGCCAGCAGCTTAGAGGGACAGGAAGCTTTCTTT.

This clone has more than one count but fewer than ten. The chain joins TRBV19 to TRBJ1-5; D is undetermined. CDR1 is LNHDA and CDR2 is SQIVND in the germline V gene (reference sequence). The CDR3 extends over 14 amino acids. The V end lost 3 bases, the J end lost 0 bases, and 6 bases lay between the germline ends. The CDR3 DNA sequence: TGTGCCAGTAGTATGCGGGATAGCAATCAGCCCCAGCATTTT. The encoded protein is CASSMRDSNQPQHF. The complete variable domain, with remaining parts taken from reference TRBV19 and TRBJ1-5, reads DGGITQSPKYLFRKEGQNVTLSCEQNLNHDAMYWYRQDPGQGLRLIYYSQIVNDFQKGDIAEGYSVSREKKESFPLTVTSAQKNPTAFYLCASSMRDSNQPQHFGDGTRLSIL.

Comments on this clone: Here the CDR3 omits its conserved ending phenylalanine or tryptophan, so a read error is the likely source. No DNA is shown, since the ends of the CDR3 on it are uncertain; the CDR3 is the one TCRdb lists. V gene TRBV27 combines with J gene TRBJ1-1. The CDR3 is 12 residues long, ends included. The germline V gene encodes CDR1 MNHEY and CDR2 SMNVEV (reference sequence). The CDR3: CASIPRGLSCPS.

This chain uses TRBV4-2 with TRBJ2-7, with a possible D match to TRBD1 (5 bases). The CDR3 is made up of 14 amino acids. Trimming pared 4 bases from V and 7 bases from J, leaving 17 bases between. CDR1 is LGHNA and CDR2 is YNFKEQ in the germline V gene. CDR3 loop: CASSLDSGSGEQYF. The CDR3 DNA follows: TGTGCCAGCAGCCTCGATTCAGGGTCAGGGGAGCAGTACTTC.

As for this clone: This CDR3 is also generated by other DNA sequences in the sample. Here the CDR3 reads CASSLTGGTEAFF. In DNA form, the CDR3 reads TGTGCCAGCAGCTTGACGGGAGGCACTGAAGCTTTCTTT. The chain carries TRBV7-2 and TRBJ1-1; D gene unclear. The CDR3 contains 13 residues. Germline V gene sequence: CDR1 SGHTA, CDR2 FQGNSA. The V and J ends lost 3 bases and 4 bases respectively, with 9 bases between them.

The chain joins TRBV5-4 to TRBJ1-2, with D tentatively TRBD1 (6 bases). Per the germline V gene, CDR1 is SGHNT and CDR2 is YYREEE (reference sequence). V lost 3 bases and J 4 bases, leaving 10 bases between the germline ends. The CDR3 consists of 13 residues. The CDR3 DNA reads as TGTGCCAGCAGCTCTCCCAGGGGCTATGGCTACACCTTC. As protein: CASSSPRGYGYTF.

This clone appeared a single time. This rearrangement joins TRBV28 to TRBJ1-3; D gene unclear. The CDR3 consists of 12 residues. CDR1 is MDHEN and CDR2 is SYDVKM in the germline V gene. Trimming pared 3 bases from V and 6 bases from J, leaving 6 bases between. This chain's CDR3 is CASSFVLNTIYF. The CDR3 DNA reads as TGTGCCAGCAGTTTCGTGTTAAACACCATATATTTT. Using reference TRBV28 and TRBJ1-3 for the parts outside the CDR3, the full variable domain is DVKVTQSSRYLVKRTGEKVFLECVQDMDHENMFWYRQDPGLGLRLIYFSYDVKMKEKGDIPEGYSVSREKKERFSLILESASTNQTSMYLCASSFVLNTIYFGEGSWLTVV.

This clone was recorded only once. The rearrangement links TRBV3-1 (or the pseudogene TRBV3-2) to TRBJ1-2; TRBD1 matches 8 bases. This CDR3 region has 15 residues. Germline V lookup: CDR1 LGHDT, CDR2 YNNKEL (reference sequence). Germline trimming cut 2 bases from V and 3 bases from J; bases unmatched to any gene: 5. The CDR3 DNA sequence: TGTGCCAGCAGCCAACGCGGACAGGGCGACTATGGCTACACCTTC. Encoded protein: CASSQRGQGDYGYTF.

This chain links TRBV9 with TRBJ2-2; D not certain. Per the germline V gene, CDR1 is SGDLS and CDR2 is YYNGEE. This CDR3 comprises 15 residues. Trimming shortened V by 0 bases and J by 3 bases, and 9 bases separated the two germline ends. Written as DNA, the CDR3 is TGTGCCAGCAGCGTAGGCGGATTCCACACCGGGGAGCTGTTTTTT. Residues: CASSVGGFHTGELFF.

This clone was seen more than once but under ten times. As DNA, the CDR3 is TGTGCCAGCAATCCCCTGACAGTCCACGAGCAGTACTTC. Protein sequence: CASNPLTVHEQYF. The V call is TRBV12-3 or TRBV12-4, the J call TRBJ2-7, with a possible D match to TRBD1 (5 bases). Trimming shortened V by 7 bases and J by 5 bases, and 15 bases separated the two germline ends. CDR3 size: 13 residues.